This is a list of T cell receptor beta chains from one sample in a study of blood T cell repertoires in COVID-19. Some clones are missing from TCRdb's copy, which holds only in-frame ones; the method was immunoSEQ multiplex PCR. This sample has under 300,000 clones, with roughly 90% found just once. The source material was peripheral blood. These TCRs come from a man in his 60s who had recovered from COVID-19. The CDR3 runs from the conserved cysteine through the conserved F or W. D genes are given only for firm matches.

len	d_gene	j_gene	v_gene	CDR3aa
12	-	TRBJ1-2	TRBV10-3	CAISGVNYGYTF
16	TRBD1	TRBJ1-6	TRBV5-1	CASSDRGGSYNSPLHF
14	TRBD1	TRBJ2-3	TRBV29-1	CSLRGGTGTDTQYF
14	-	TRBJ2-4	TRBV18	CASSPLAGSGIQYF
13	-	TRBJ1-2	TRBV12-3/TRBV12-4	CASSLLLIYGYTF
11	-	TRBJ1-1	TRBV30	CAWNMGLEAFF
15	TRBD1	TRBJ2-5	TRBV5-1	CASSRTGGAKETQYF
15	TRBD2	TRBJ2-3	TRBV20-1	CSASRTSGLTDTQYF
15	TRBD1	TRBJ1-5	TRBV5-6	CASSWAGTANQPQHF
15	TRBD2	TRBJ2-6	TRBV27	CASSSGGTGANVLTF
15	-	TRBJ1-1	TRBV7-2	CASRRDRWVNTEAFF
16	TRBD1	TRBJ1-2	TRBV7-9	CASSLANRGRFSGYTF
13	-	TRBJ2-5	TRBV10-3	CAIGQAVVETQYF
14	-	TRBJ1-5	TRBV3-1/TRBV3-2	CASSRQYSNQPQHF
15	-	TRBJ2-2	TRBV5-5	CASSPGLANTGELFF
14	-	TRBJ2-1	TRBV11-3	CASSSRDNYNEQFF
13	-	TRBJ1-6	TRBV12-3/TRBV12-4	CASSVPGNSPLHF
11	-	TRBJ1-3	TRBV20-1	CSASPGGTIYF
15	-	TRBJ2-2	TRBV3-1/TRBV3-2	CASSQSGGGTGELFF
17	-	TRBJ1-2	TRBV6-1	CASSEAIYTGTNRGYTF
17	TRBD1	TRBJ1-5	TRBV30	CAWSGHRTGRVNQPQHF
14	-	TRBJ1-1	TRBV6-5	CASSYLVRGAEAFF
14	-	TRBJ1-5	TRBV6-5	CASLSGEFNQPQHF
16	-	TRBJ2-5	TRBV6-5	CASSYWGVGMAETQYF
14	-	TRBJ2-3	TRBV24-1	CATSGEGVIDTQYF
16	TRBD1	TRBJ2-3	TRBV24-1	CATSDSLRQGPDTQYF
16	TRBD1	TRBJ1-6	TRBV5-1	CASSYSLGQGDSPLHF
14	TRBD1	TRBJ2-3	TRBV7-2	CASSIGQGRDTQYF
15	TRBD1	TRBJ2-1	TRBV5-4	CASSLNRQGANEQFF
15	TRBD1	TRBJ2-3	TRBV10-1	CASSASGTGIDTQYF
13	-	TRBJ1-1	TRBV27	CASSLSFTGEAFF
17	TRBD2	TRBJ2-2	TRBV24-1	CATSELGLDALSGELFF
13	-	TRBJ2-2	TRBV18	CASSPQATGELFF
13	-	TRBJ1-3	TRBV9	CASSVGIENTIYF
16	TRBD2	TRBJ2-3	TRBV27	CASSALTSGYTDTQYF
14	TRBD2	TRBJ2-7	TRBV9	CASSVGGGVSEQYF
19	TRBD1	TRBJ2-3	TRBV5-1	CASSARDRGVSGDPDTQYF
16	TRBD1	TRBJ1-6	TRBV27	CASSDRGQVARSPLHF
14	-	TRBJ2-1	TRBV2	CASSVLATFYEQFF
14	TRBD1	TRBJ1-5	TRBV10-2	CASTPDRGRQPQHF
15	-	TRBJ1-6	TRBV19	CASSISGQNNSPLHF
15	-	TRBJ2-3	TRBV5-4	CASSLIAASTDTQYF